The entry below describes one TCR beta chain. No antigen is known for it. The sample comes from a study of CD8 T cells in ankylosing spondylitis. TCRdb independently ran MiXCR on the 5' RACE reads; one entry per CDR3 protein. The sample contains 700,000 or so distinct CDR3 sequences, roughly 20% of which appear only once. Study results and caveats: From matched ankylosing spondylitis synovial fluid, disease-linked clones were reportedly recovered at significantly enriched levels. A CD8+ phenotype characterized the disease-linked clones, which were relatively rare in peripheral blood. Previous work reported some of these motif variants in the synovial fluid and blood of reactive arthritis. A TCR beta motif made of about 8 highly homologous variants seemed typical of ankylosing spondylitis blood.

Sequencing input: blood, either unsorted or a sorted T cell fraction (not recorded which). This receptor was taken from a male donor with ankylosing spondylitis.

This CDR3 is CSARLTANTEAFF. The CDR3, as DNA: TGCAGTGCTAGACTAACAGCGAACACTGAAGCTTTCTTT. This chain connects TRBV20-1 to TRBJ1-1, with D unclear. Trimming took 2 bases from V and 1 from J, leaving 8 bases between them. The CDR3 length is 13 residues. The germline V gene has CDR1 DFQATT and CDR2 SNEGSKA (reference sequence).